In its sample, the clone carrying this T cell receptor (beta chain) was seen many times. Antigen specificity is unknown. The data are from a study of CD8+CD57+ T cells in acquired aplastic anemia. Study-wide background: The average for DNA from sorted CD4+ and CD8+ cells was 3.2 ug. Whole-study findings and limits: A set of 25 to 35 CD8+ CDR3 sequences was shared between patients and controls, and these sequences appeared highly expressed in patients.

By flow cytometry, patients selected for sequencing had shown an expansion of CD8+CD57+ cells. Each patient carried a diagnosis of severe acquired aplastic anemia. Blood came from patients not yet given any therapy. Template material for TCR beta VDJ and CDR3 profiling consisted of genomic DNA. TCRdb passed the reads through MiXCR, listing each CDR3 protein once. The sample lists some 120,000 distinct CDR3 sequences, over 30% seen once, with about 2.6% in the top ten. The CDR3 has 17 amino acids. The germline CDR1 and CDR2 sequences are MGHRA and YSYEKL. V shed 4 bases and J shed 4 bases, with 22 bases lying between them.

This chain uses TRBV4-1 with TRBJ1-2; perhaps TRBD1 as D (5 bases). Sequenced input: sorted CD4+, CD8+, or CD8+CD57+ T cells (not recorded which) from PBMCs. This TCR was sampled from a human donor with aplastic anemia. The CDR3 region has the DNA TGCGCCAGCAGCCCAAACGAAGGGACCATCAACAGCTATGGCTACACCTTC. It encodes CASSPNEGTINSYGYTF.